What follows are 22 T cell receptor beta chains derived from one specimen sequenced in a study of blood T cell repertoires in COVID-19. Clones were sequenced by immunoSEQ multiplex PCR, and TCRdb holds only the in-frame ones, with some missing. The data show 55,000 to 65,000 clones, approximately 84% seen once. Sequencing input: peripheral blood. These receptor sequences come from a man in his 60s with acute or convalescent COVID-19.

The gene calls are TRBV5-1 and TRBJ1-1, with a possible D match to TRBD1 (6 bases). The CDR3 totals 15 residues. With 8 bases removed from V and 1 base from J, the gap between germline ends came to 18 bases. The germline V gene has CDR1 SGHRS and CDR2 YFSETQ. DNA for the CDR3: TGCGCCAGTAAATTAACAGGGTCCTCGAACACTGAAGCTTTCTTT. This codes for CASKLTGSSNTEAFF.

This clone was detected a few times. J is TRBJ2-1 and V is TRBV7-3, with a weak D call TRBD2 (5 bases). Germline V gene lookup returns CDR1 SGHTA and CDR2 FQGTGA. Trimming removed 0 bases at V and 7 bases at J, with 16 bases between. The CDR3 runs to 16 residues. Here the CDR3 DNA reads TGTGCCAGCAGCTTAACGTCAGGTGGCGGGTCGAATGAGCAGTTCTTC. Translation: CASSLTSGGGSNEQFF.

The J gene is TRBJ2-5, the V gene TRBV7-2; TRBD2 agrees at 8 bases. The V and J ends lost 5 bases and 4 bases, in that order; junction bases with no gene match: 3. The germline V gene encodes CDR1 SGHTA and CDR2 FQGNSA. This CDR3 spans 13 amino acids. CDR3 in DNA: TGTGCCAGCAGCCCAAGCGGGGGAGAGACCCAGTACTTC. Translating gives CASSPSGGETQYF. Together with reference TRBV7-2 and TRBJ2-5, the CDR3 gives the full variable domain: GAGVSQSPSNKVTEKGKDVELRCDPISGHTALYWYRQSLGQGLEFLIYFQGNSAPDKSGLPSDRFSAERTGGSVSTLTIQRTQQEDSAVYLCASSPSGGETQYFGPGTRLLVL.

V usage is TRBV7-9 and J usage is TRBJ2-3; 11 nucleotides line up with TRBD2. This CDR3 is built from 14 residues. Looked up from germline, CDR1 is SEHNR and CDR2 is FQNEAQ (reference sequence). The J segment lost 6 bases and the V segment lost 5 bases, leaving 4 bases of the junction unmatched. CDR3 DNA sequence: TGTGCCAGCAGCGCTCGGACTAGCGGGGATACGCAGTATTTT. Translating it yields CASSARTSGDTQYF. Complete variable domain (other parts from reference TRBV7-9 and TRBJ2-3): DTGVSQNPRHKITKRGQNVTFRCDPISEHNRLYWYRQTLGQGPEFLTYFQNEAQLEKSRLLSDRFSAERPKGSFSTLEIQRTEQGDSAMYLCASSARTSGDTQYFGPGTRLTVL.

The chain joins TRBV9 to TRBJ2-3, with D uncertain. CDR3 length: 13 residues. Germline V gives CDR1 SGDLS, CDR2 YYNGEE. V was shortened by 0 bases and J by 2 bases, with 4 bases between the two germline ends. The CDR3 loop is CASSVDYTDTQYF. Here the CDR3 DNA reads TGTGCCAGCAGCGTAGACTACACAGATACGCAGTATTTT.

This chain connects TRBV19 to TRBJ1-4; 9 bases align to TRBD1. The length of the CDR3 is 14 residues. The V gene's germline CDR1 is LNHDA and CDR2 SQIVND (reference sequence). The J segment lost 5 bases and the V segment lost 6 bases, leaving 4 bases of the junction unmatched. CDR3 bases: TGTGCCAGTAGACCGGACAGGGGAAATGAAAAACTGTTTTTT. Its protein product is CASRPDRGNEKLFF.

This chain connects TRBV9 to TRBJ2-7; 12 nucleotides agree with TRBD1. The CDR3 is 15 amino acids. With V trimmed by 4 bases and J by 4 bases, 6 bases remained unmatched. The germline gives CDR1 SGDLS, CDR2 YYNGEE. CDR3 residues: CASSPQGQGAYEQYF. As DNA, the CDR3 is TGTGCCAGCAGCCCCCAGGGACAGGGGGCTTACGAGCAGTACTTC.

The rearrangement joins TRBV7-2 to TRBJ2-1; 8 nucleotides agree with TRBD1. Germline V gene sequence: CDR1 SGHTA, CDR2 FQGNSA. V was clipped by 5 bases and J by 10 bases; unmatched bases: 10. The CDR3 totals 14 residues. CDR3 DNA sequence: TGTGCCAGCAGCCTATCGGGACAGGTAAGCGAGCAGTTCTTC. This sequence encodes CASSLSGQVSEQFF.

The chain links TRBV7-2 to TRBJ2-2; maybe TRBD2 (7 bases). The CDR3 has 16 amino acids. The V and J ends lost 5 bases and 0 bases respectively, with 13 bases between them. The germline V gene encodes CDR1 SGHTA and CDR2 FQGNSA. DNA of the CDR3: TGTGCCAGCAGCCGGGGGGCCCTAACGAACACCGGGGAGCTGTTTTTT. This gives the protein CASSRGALTNTGELFF.

The chain links TRBV5-1 to TRBJ2-5; TRBD1 aligns across 8 bases. The length of the CDR3 is 12 residues. With 4 bases clipped from V and 4 bases from J, the junction kept 0 bases outside the gene matches. From germline, CDR1 is SGHRS and CDR2 YFSETQ. The CDR3 DNA reads as TGCGCCAGCAGCGGACAGGGAGAGACCCAGTACTTC. Translated: CASSGQGETQYF. The whole variable domain, remainder taken from reference TRBV5-1 and TRBJ2-5, is KAGVTQTPRYLIKTRGQQVTLSCSPISGHRSVSWYQQTPGQGLQFLFEYFSETQRNKGNFPGRFSGRQFSNSRSEMNVSTLELGDSALYLCASSGQGETQYFGPGTRLLVL.

The chain employs TRBV6-5 and TRBJ2-5; 8 nucleotides agree with TRBD1. J lost 1 base, V lost 9 bases, and 10 bases had no gene match. The CDR3 contains 15 residues. The germline V gene has CDR1 MNHEY and CDR2 SVGAGI. CDR3 sequence: CASFFDRGIQETQYF. The CDR3 DNA reads TGTGCCAGTTTCTTTGACAGGGGCATCCAAGAGACCCAGTACTTC.

The J gene is TRBJ2-5, the V gene TRBV28; D uncertain. Germline-derived CDR1 and CDR2 are MDHEN and SYDVKM. This CDR3 has 14 residues. V was cut by 2 bases and J by 0 bases, with 7 bases left in between. This CDR3 reads CASSLERDQETQYF. CDR3 sequence (DNA): TGTGCCAGCAGTTTAGAGAGAGACCAAGAGACCCAGTACTTC. The entire variable domain, with the rest obtained from reference TRBV28 and TRBJ2-5, is as follows: DVKVTQSSRYLVKRTGEKVFLECVQDMDHENMFWYRQDPGLGLRLIYFSYDVKMKEKGDIPEGYSVSREKKERFSLILESASTNQTSMYLCASSLERDQETQYFGPGTRLLVL.

This clone was found once. The rearrangement links TRBV18 to TRBJ2-3; 8 bases align to TRBD2. The germline CDR1 and CDR2 sequences are KGHSH and LQKENI. The CDR3 consists of 14 residues. J was trimmed by 6 bases and V by 2 bases; bases with no gene match: 4. CDR3 in DNA: TGTGCCAGCTCACCAAGCGGGGGTCCCGATACGCAGTATTTT. Translation gives CASSPSGGPDTQYF.

The CDR3 loop is CASTPLGDTYNEQFF. The CDR3 DNA reads TGTGCCAGCACCCCCCTAGGGGATACCTACAATGAGCAGTTCTTC. The gene calls are TRBV5-5 and TRBJ2-1; perhaps TRBD1 as D (5 bases). The germline V and J ends were trimmed by 6 bases and 2 bases, with 15 bases remaining between them. This CDR3 region has 15 residues. The germline V gene has CDR1 SGHKS and CDR2 YYEKEE (reference sequence).

This clone was counted a few times. The chain uses TRBV5-1 and TRBJ1-6, with 9 nucleotides matching TRBD1. V lost 3 bases and J lost 0; bases outside the gene matches: 7. The CDR3 has 18 amino acids. Germline-derived CDR1 and CDR2 are SGHRS and YFSETQ. CDR3 DNA sequence: TGCGCCAGCAGCTGGAGGGACAGGGCGAGCTCCTATAATTCACCCCTCCACTTT. Its translation: CASSWRDRASSYNSPLHF.

The rearrangement joins TRBV7-9 to TRBJ2-3; 7 positions match TRBD1. The CDR3 is made up of 16 amino acids. Trimming cost V 5 bases and J 5 bases; bases outside gene matches: 13. Germline CDR1 reads SEHNR; CDR2 reads FQNEAQ (reference sequence). This CDR3 is CASSQKKTGSIDTQYF. The CDR3 DNA sequence: TGTGCCAGCAGCCAAAAAAAGACAGGGAGTATAGATACGCAGTATTTT.

As for this clone: The same CDR3 is also encoded by other DNA sequences in this sample. This chain connects TRBV7-3 to TRBJ2-1; TRBD2 is a possible D gene (6 bases). The CDR3 consists of 13 residues. Germline V gives CDR1 SGHTA, CDR2 FQGTGA. Trimming took off 2 bases at V and 7 bases at J, with 9 bases between the two ends. The CDR3 loop reads CASSLSGGNEQFF. The CDR3 region has the DNA TGTGCCAGCAGCTTATCCGGGGGTAATGAGCAGTTCTTC.

Judged by abundance, this clone is medium-sized (0.01 to 0.1%). The chain employs TRBV25-1 and TRBJ2-2; 7 nucleotides match TRBD1. This CDR3 contains 16 residues. V shed 3 bases and J 5 bases; nucleotides not matched to a gene: 9. Germline V gives CDR1 MGHDK, CDR2 SYGVNS. The CDR3 protein is CASSEVTGVGTGELFF. The CDR3 DNA reads TGTGCCAGCAGTGAGGTAACAGGGGTAGGGACCGGGGAGCTGTTTTTT.

V is TRBV15 and J is TRBJ2-3; 7 positions agree with TRBD1. J gave up 6 bases and V 5 bases, and 11 bases lay outside the gene matches. Per germline, CDR1 LNHNV and CDR2 YYDKDF (reference sequence). The CDR3 covers 15 residues. The CDR3 DNA follows: TGTGCCACCAGCGGTCGGGACAGAAAAAGCGATACGCAGTATTTT. Protein: CATSGRDRKSDTQYF.

The chain recombines TRBV18 with TRBJ1-2; D perhaps matches TRBD1 (5 bases). The CDR3 extends over 14 amino acids. Per germline, CDR1 KGHSH and CDR2 LQKENI. Trimming pared 2 bases from V and 2 bases from J, leaving 9 bases between. The CDR3 DNA follows: TGTGCCAGCTCACCAGGGGCGAAGAACTATGGCTACACCTTC. Protein: CASSPGAKNYGYTF.

The CDR3: CASSYLGEQYF. The CDR3 nucleotides read TGTGCCAGCAGTTACCTCGGCGAGCAGTACTTC. This rearrangement joins TRBV12-3 or TRBV12-4 to TRBJ2-7, with D unresolved. The CDR3 covers 11 residues. V was clipped by 4 bases and J by 6 bases, with 7 bases between them.

The gene calls are TRBV9 and TRBJ1-2; D gene ambiguous. The V gene lost 0 bases and the J gene lost 4 bases, with 4 bases spanning the gap. Germline assignment: CDR1 SGDLS and CDR2 YYNGEE. The CDR3 contains 12 residues. CDR3: CASSVVGYGYTF. CDR3 DNA sequence: TGTGCCAGCAGCGTAGTCGGCTATGGCTACACCTTC.